The 25 T cell receptor beta chains given below trace back to one sample, sequenced in a study of cytomegalovirus exposure and HLA in healthy donors. 13 Jbeta primers and 60 Vbeta primers were used for the PCR. The protocol was immunoSEQ multiplex PCR, while the TCRdb copy is restricted to in-frame clones and leaves out a portion. The repertoire holds about 180,000 clones, approximately 79% seen once, with around 0.69% in the top ten. Sequenced sample: PBMCs. The receptors were gathered from a woman aged 40 to 49 in good health and CMV-seronegative.

CDR3 sequence reads: CAWSVAGPDTQYF. The CDR3 coding sequence is TGTGCCTGGAGTGTAGCAGGGCCAGATACGCAGTATTTT. V and J are TRBV30 and TRBJ2-3; perhaps TRBD1 as D (5 bases). The germline V gene has CDR1 GTSNPN and CDR2 SVGIG (reference sequence). This CDR3 is built from 13 residues. Between the trimmed V and J ends, which lost 0 bases and 4 bases, there was a span of 8 bases.

V usage is TRBV29-1 and J usage is TRBJ1-2; perhaps TRBD1 as D (6 bases). The CDR3 length is 12 residues. The ends were cut back, 3 bases at V and 8 bases at J, with 13 bases in the middle. In germline, CDR1 is SQVTM, CDR2 ANQGSEA. The CDR3 here is CSVEVTGRGYTF. CDR3 DNA: TGCAGCGTTGAGGTCACAGGGCGCGGCTACACCTTC.

The chain links TRBV19 to TRBJ2-7; 7 nucleotides agree with TRBD1. Germline V gene lookup returns CDR1 LNHDA and CDR2 SQIVND (reference sequence). After removal of 4 bases from V and 2 bases from J, the junction contained 8 bases not matched to a gene. This CDR3 has 15 amino acids. The CDR3 protein is CASSTRQGATYEQYF. The DNA for the CDR3 is TGTGCCAGTAGTACCAGACAGGGAGCCACCTACGAGCAGTACTTC.

The gene calls are TRBV5-6 and TRBJ2-2; 9 nucleotides line up with TRBD1. Germline CDR1 is SGHDT and CDR2 is YYEEEE. CDR3 length: 15 residues. V dropped 3 bases and J dropped 0; count of bases not matched to a gene: 0. The chain's CDR3 is CASSWTGANTGELFF. Written as DNA, the CDR3 is TGTGCCAGCAGCTGGACAGGGGCGAACACCGGGGAGCTGTTTTTT. The whole variable domain, filled in from reference TRBV5-6 and TRBJ2-2, reads DAGVTQSPTHLIKTRGQQVTLRCSPKSGHDTVSWYQQALGQGPQFIFQYYEEEERQRGNFPDRFSGHQFPNYSSELNVNALLLGDSALYLCASSWTGANTGELFFGEGSRLTVL.

This chain uses TRBV5-6 with TRBJ1-1, with 7 bases that match TRBD1. Germline V gene data show CDR1 as SGHDT and CDR2 as YYEEEE. The CDR3 extends over 16 amino acids. Trimming removed 0 bases from V and 1 base from J; junction bases left unmatched: 6. CDR3 bases: TGTGCCAGCAGCTTGGCCCCGACAGGGACGAACACTGAAGCTTTCTTT. Its translation is CASSLAPTGTNTEAFF.

The rearrangement joins TRBV19 to TRBJ1-3, with 7 nucleotides matching TRBD1. The germline gives CDR1 LNHDA, CDR2 SQIVND (reference sequence). The ends lost 10 bases at V and 0 bases at J; junction bases unmatched: 6. The CDR3 sequence is 14 residues long. The CDR3 loop reads CATGDSLSGNTIYF. CDR3 nucleotide sequence: TGTGCCACCGGGGACAGCCTCTCTGGAAACACCATATATTTT. Complete variable domain (other parts from reference TRBV19 and TRBJ1-3): DGGITQSPKYLFRKEGQNVTLSCEQNLNHDAMYWYRQDPGQGLRLIYYSQIVNDFQKGDIAEGYSVSREKKESFPLTVTSAQKNPTAFYLCATGDSLSGNTIYFGEGSWLTVV.

The rearrangement uses TRBV6-5 and TRBJ2-7; 7 bases align to TRBD1. The CDR3 loop spans 14 amino acids. J gave up 3 bases and V 7 bases, and 9 bases lay outside the gene matches. From germline, CDR1 is MNHEY and CDR2 SVGAGI. The CDR3 DNA reads TGTGCCAGCACCGCCCCGGGACAGAGCTACGAGCAGTACTTC. Protein product: CASTAPGQSYEQYF.

The CDR3 loop reads CASSGGLRDSTDTQYF. The CDR3 coding sequence is TGCGCCAGCAGCGGTGGGTTGCGGGACAGCACAGATACGCAGTATTTT. The chain uses TRBV5-1 and TRBJ2-3; D perhaps matches TRBD2 (6 bases). The length of the CDR3 is 16 residues. V dropped 4 bases and J dropped 0 bases, with 15 bases sitting between them. Germline V gene data show CDR1 as SGHRS and CDR2 as YFSETQ.

This clone was observed many times. The chain joins TRBV9 to TRBJ1-1; TRBD1 might be the D (6 bases). Trimming removed 7 bases at V and 2 bases at J, with 12 bases between. Looked up from germline, CDR1 is SGDLS and CDR2 is YYNGEE. The CDR3 is 13 residues long. The CDR3, as DNA: TGTGCCAGCTCCCAGGGGCGTAACACTGAAGCTTTCTTT. Protein product: CASSQGRNTEAFF.

The gene calls are TRBV4-1 and TRBJ1-5; the D is unclear. V was pared by 2 bases and J by 0 bases, with 8 bases between. Germline loops: CDR1 MGHRA, CDR2 YSYEKL. This CDR3 spans 15 amino acids. The CDR3, as DNA: TGCGCCAGCAGCCAACAACAGCTTAGCAATCAGCCCCAGCATTTT. Residues: CASSQQQLSNQPQHF.

The V gene is TRBV28, the J gene TRBJ2-7; D is unresolved. The CDR3 spans 15 residues. The V end lost 2 bases, the J end lost 6 bases, and 17 bases lay between the germline ends. Germline CDR1 and CDR2: MDHEN and SYDVKM. CDR3 residues: CASSLVSLNDIEQYF. The CDR3 nucleotides read TGTGCCAGCAGTTTAGTTTCTCTAAATGACATCGAGCAGTACTTC.

V gene TRBV10-3 combines with J gene TRBJ1-5; TRBD1 matches at 7 bases. J lost 4 bases, V lost 4 bases, and 7 bases had no gene match. The germline CDR1 and CDR2 sequences are ENHRY and SYGVKD. The CDR3 has 15 amino acids. The CDR3 here is CAISAGGDRNQPQHF. In nucleotides, the CDR3 is TGTGCCATCAGTGCAGGGGGAGACAGGAATCAGCCCCAGCATTTT.

V and J are TRBV27 and TRBJ1-3, with D maybe TRBD1 (5 bases). The germline V gene has CDR1 MNHEY and CDR2 SMNVEV (reference sequence). Trimming shortened V by 8 bases and J by 3 bases, and 11 bases separated the two germline ends. The CDR3 has 13 residues. CDR3: CASQDIGGNTIYF. CDR3 bases: TGTGCCAGCCAGGACATTGGTGGAAACACCATATATTTT.

The chain links TRBV19 to TRBJ2-3, with D perhaps TRBD1 (6 bases). The CDR3 length is 15 residues. The V end was cut by 3 bases, the J end by 2 bases, with 12 bases between. Germline-derived CDR1 and CDR2 are LNHDA and SQIVND (reference sequence). The CDR3 DNA sequence: TGTGCCAGTAGTATGGGCTCAGGGGCCACAGATACGCAGTATTTT. Encoded protein: CASSMGSGATDTQYF.

The V gene is TRBV19, the J gene TRBJ1-2, with unresolved D. The CDR3 is made up of 13 amino acids. The ends were cut back, 1 base at V and 8 bases at J, with 11 bases in the middle. Germline CDR1 reads LNHDA; CDR2 reads SQIVND (reference sequence). The CDR3 protein is CASSIVGPGGYTF. The CDR3 DNA follows: TGTGCCAGTAGTATAGTTGGCCCAGGAGGCTACACCTTC.

CDR3 region: CASGTGVNTEAFF. The CDR3 region has the DNA TGTGCCAGCGGAACAGGCGTGAACACTGAAGCTTTCTTT. The chain couples TRBV19 to TRBJ1-1; tentatively, D is TRBD1 (5 bases). CDR3 length: 13 residues. Germline values: CDR1 LNHDA, CDR2 SQIVND (reference sequence). The V gene lost 9 bases and the J gene lost 0 bases, with 11 bases spanning the gap.

The chain combines TRBV9 with TRBJ2-7; weak D call: TRBD2 (6 bases). In germline, CDR1 is SGDLS, CDR2 YYNGEE. CDR3 length equals 16 residues. The germline V and J ends were trimmed by 4 bases and 2 bases, with 19 bases remaining between them. The CDR3 DNA is TGTGCCAGCAGCCCCTCGGCTACTAGCCGAACCTACGAGCAGTACTTC. It is translated as CASSPSATSRTYEQYF. Based on the CDR3 plus reference TRBV9 and TRBJ2-7, the full variable domain is DSGVTQTPKHLITATGQRVTLRCSPRSGDLSVYWYQQSLDQGLQFLIQYYNGEERAKGNILERFSAQQFPDLHSELNLSSLELGDSALYFCASSPSATSRTYEQYFGPGTRLTVT.

J is TRBJ1-5 and V is TRBV18, with TRBD1 identical over 7 bases. The CDR3 loop spans 15 amino acids. CDR1 is KGHSH, CDR2 LQKENI, per germline. The junction had 3 bases not matched to a gene; V was cut back by 0 bases and J by 4 bases. This CDR3 reads CASSPPGQANQPQHF. Written as DNA, the CDR3 is TGTGCCAGCTCACCACCTGGACAGGCTAATCAGCCCCAGCATTTT. Supplemented by reference TRBV18 and TRBJ1-5, the full variable domain reads NAGVMQNPRHLVRRRGQEARLRCSPMKGHSHVYWYRQLPEEGLKFMVYLQKENIIDESGMPKERFSAEFPKEGPSILRIQQVVRGDSAAYFCASSPPGQANQPQHFGDGTRLSIL.

The J gene is TRBJ2-5, the V gene TRBV9; TRBD2 matches at 13 bases. The CDR3 contains 14 residues. V shed 0 bases, J shed 13 bases, and the junction held 6 bases outside the gene matches. Germline V gene sequence: CDR1 SGDLS, CDR2 YYNGEE. CDR3 residues: CASSVVTSGGAVYF. The CDR3 DNA sequence: TGTGCCAGCAGCGTAGTAACTAGCGGGGGGGCCGTGTACTTC.

V usage is TRBV2 and J usage is TRBJ1-5, with D possibly TRBD1 on 6 matching bases. The CDR3 has 16 amino acids. From germline, CDR1 is SNHLY and CDR2 FYNNEI. The V end lost 4 bases, the J end lost 4 bases, and 17 bases lay between the germline ends. The CDR3 sequence: CASSGQVGKANQPQHF. Here the CDR3 DNA reads TGTGCCAGCAGTGGACAGGTGGGAAAGGCGAATCAGCCCCAGCATTTT.

This clone was seen a few times. The rearrangement joins TRBV13 to TRBJ2-7; the match to TRBD2 covers 12 bases. Germline assignment: CDR1 PRHDT and CDR2 FYEKMQ (reference sequence). The CDR3 length is 15 residues. V lost 5 bases, J lost 7 bases, and 9 bases stayed unmatched. CDR3 amino acids: CASSLAGGSSGEQYF. In DNA, the CDR3 is TGTGCCAGCAGCCTAGCGGGAGGGAGTTCGGGGGAGCAGTACTTC.

This chain uses TRBV30 with TRBJ2-1; 14 bases map to TRBD2. Per the germline V gene, CDR1 is GTSNPN and CDR2 is SVGIG (reference sequence). The CDR3 loop spans 15 amino acids. V lost 5 bases and J lost 9; bases outside the gene matches: 9. As DNA, the CDR3 is TGTGCCTGGGCCGGGACTAGCGGGAGTTGGGGTGAGCAGTTCTTC. This encodes CAWAGTSGSWGEQFF.

The rearrangement joins TRBV19 to TRBJ1-1, with 8 positions matching TRBD1. V trimming: 7 bases; J trimming: 8 bases; junction bases outside the gene matches: 15. Germline CDR1 LNHDA, CDR2 SQIVND (reference sequence). This CDR3 comprises 15 residues. The CDR3 sequence: CASKQGRQGNLEAFF. In DNA, the CDR3 is TGTGCCAGTAAACAGGGCCGACAGGGGAACTTAGAAGCTTTCTTT.

To note about this clone: Other DNA sequences in the same sample also yield this CDR3. In nucleotides, the CDR3 is TGCGCCAGCAGCTTGGTACAGGGGGGACAGCCCCAGCATTTT. It is translated as CASSLVQGGQPQHF. The chain joins TRBV5-1 to TRBJ1-5; 8 nucleotides align to TRBD1. V was pared by 0 bases and J by 7 bases, with 3 bases of the junction left unmatched. This CDR3 spans 14 amino acids. CDR1 and CDR2 from the germline V gene are SGHRS and YFSETQ.

J is TRBJ2-1 and V is TRBV28; TRBD2 is a possible D gene (5 bases). V lost 5 bases to trimming and J lost 3 bases, with 8 bases between them. The germline V gene encodes CDR1 MDHEN and CDR2 SYDVKM. This CDR3 is 13 amino acids long. CDR3 coding DNA: TGTGCCAGCAGTGGAGCGGTCTACAATGAGCAGTTCTTC. Encoded protein: CASSGAVYNEQFF.